The 5 T cell receptor beta chains presented below share a single source sample, sequenced in a study of control samples from healthy donors and cancer patients. The protocol was immunoSEQ multiplex PCR, while the TCRdb copy is restricted to in-frame clones and leaves out a portion. The sample contains over 100,000 clones, 92% of which appear only once. Sequencing was performed on blood. All receptors derive from a woman aged 50 to 60 in good health.

The gene calls are TRBV5-4 and TRBJ2-1, with 8 bases matching TRBD2. V was pared by 6 bases and J by 7 bases, with 15 bases of the junction left unmatched. The CDR3 contains 16 residues. In germline, CDR1 is SGHNT, CDR2 YYREEE (reference sequence). CDR3 sequence (DNA): TGTGCCAGCATCCACTCCCTGGCGGGGGGTCAGAATGAGCAGTTCTTC. Its protein is CASIHSLAGGQNEQFF.

The chain uses TRBV27 and TRBJ1-2; tentative D call: TRBD1 (6 bases). Trimming removed 0 bases at V and 6 bases at J, with 20 bases between. CDR1 is MNHEY and CDR2 is SMNVEV in the germline V gene (reference sequence). The CDR3 runs to 17 residues. The CDR3 DNA reads as TGTGCCAGCAGTTTATCACAGGGAGAAGTAGGACGGCATGGCTACACCTTC. It yields the protein CASSLSQGEVGRHGYTF.

This clone was detected only once. The chain couples TRBV5-1 to TRBJ1-2; tentative D call: TRBD1 (6 bases). Germline V gene data show CDR1 as SGHRS and CDR2 as YFSETQ. V was trimmed by 2 bases and J by 6 bases, leaving 11 bases between them. CDR3 length: 13 amino acids. This chain's CDR3 is CASSLPGVHGYTF. CDR3 nucleotide sequence: TGCGCCAGCAGCTTACCAGGGGTCCATGGCTACACCTTC. Complete variable domain (other parts from reference TRBV5-1 and TRBJ1-2): KAGVTQTPRYLIKTRGQQVTLSCSPISGHRSVSWYQQTPGQGLQFLFEYFSETQRNKGNFPGRFSGRQFSNSRSEMNVSTLELGDSALYLCASSLPGVHGYTFGSGTRLTVV.

The V gene is TRBV28, the J gene TRBJ1-5; 7 bases map to TRBD1. Per germline, CDR1 MDHEN and CDR2 SYDVKM. Trimming at V came to 5 bases and at J to 4 bases, leaving 11 bases not matched to a gene. CDR3 length: 16 amino acids. The CDR3 loop reads CASSIEQGSGNQPQHF. CDR3 DNA sequence: TGTGCCAGCAGTATAGAACAGGGGTCGGGGAATCAGCCCCAGCATTTT.

The chain links TRBV3-1 (or the pseudogene TRBV3-2) to TRBJ1-1; a weak D match, TRBD1 (5 bases). Trimming cost V 2 bases and J 7 bases, with 14 bases left between them. The CDR3 is 14 amino acids. Germline CDR1 and CDR2: LGHDT and YNNKEL (reference sequence). The CDR3 DNA follows: TGTGCCAGCAGCCAAAATACGGGACGGCGTGAAGCTTTCTTT. Its protein is CASSQNTGRREAFF.